The 3 T cell receptor beta chains reported below all come from one sample, sequenced in a study of CD8+ T cells in alopecia areata. TCR sequencing used cDNA made by reverse transcription of extracted RNA. Produced via immunoSEQ multiplex PCR; TCRdb's table is partial and in-frame only. The sample has about 140,000 clones; roughly half are singletons. Sample: CD4+ T cells sorted from blood, taken at week 0. The receptors derive from a human donor with alopecia areata.

This chain links TRBV7-2 with TRBJ2-5; D call uncertain. CDR1 and CDR2 (germline): SGHTA, FQGNSA. The CDR3 length is 13 residues. The V end was cut by 10 bases, the J end by 5 bases, with 17 bases between. This CDR3 is CATRRTQAETQYF. The CDR3 DNA follows: TGTGCCACCAGACGGACCCAGGCGGAGACCCAGTACTTC.

This clone has at least ten counts. This chain uses TRBV10-3 with TRBJ2-3; D ambiguous. Looked up from germline, CDR1 is ENHRY and CDR2 is SYGVKD. The CDR3 extends over 15 amino acids. V was trimmed by 10 bases and J by 0 bases, leaving 17 bases between them. CDR3 region: CAKSSHPSSTDTQYF. Here the CDR3 DNA reads TGTGCCAAGAGTTCCCACCCTTCAAGCACAGATACGCAGTATTTT.

V and J are TRBV28 and TRBJ2-6; D is ambiguous. The length of the CDR3 is 16 residues. V lost 5 bases and J 0 bases, leaving 11 bases between the germline ends. CDR1 and CDR2 (germline): MDHEN, SYDVKM. CDR3: CASSAQRFSGANVLTF. In nucleotides, the CDR3 is TGTGCCAGCAGTGCCCAACGGTTCTCTGGGGCCAACGTCCTGACTTTC.